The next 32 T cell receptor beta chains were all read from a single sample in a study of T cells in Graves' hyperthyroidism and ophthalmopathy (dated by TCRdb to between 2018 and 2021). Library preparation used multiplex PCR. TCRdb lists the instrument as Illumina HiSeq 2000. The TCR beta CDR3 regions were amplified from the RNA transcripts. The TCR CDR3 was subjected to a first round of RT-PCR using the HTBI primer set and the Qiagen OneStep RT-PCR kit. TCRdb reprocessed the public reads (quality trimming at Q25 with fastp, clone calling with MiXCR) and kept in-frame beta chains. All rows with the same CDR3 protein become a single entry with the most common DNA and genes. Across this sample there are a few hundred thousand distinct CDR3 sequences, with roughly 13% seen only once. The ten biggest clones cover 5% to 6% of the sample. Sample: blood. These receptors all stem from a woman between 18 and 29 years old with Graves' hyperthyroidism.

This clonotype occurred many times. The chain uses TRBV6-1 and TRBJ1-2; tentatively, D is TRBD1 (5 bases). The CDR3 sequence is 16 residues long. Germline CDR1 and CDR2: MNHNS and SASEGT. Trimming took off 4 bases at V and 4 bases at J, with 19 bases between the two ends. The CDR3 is CASSVQGRGFGYGYTF. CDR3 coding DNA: TGTGCCAGCAGTGTCCAGGGAAGGGGCTTTGGCTATGGCTACACCTTC.

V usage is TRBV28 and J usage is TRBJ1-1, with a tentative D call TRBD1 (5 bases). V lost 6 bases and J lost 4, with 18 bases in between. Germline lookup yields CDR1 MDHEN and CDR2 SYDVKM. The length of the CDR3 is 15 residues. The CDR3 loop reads CASSLPRDGVTEAFF. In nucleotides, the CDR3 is TGTGCCAGCAGCTTACCCCGGGACGGGGTCACTGAAGCTTTCTTT.

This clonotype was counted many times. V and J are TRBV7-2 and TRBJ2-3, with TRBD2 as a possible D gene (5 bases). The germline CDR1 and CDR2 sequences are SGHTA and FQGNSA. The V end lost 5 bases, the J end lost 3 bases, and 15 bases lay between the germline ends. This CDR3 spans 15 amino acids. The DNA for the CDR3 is TGTGCCAGCAGCAACAAGGCGGGCCGGACAGATACGCAGTATTTT. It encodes CASSNKAGRTDTQYF.

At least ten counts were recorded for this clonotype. DNA for the CDR3: TGTGCCAGCAGTGAGGAGGGAGGGACCTACAATGAGCAGTTCTTC. This translates into CASSEEGGTYNEQFF. V usage is TRBV2 and J usage is TRBJ2-1; 7 bases agree with TRBD2. Germline V gives CDR1 SNHLY, CDR2 FYNNEI. J was trimmed by 2 bases and V by 3 bases; bases with no gene match: 4. This CDR3 is built from 15 residues.

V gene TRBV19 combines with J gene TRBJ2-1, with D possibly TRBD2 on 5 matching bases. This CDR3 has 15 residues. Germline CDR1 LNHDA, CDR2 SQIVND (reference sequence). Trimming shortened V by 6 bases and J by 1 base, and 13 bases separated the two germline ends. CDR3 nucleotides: TGTGCCAGTAGAGGACTTTCCAGTTCCTACAATGAGCAGTTCTTC. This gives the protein CASRGLSSSYNEQFF.

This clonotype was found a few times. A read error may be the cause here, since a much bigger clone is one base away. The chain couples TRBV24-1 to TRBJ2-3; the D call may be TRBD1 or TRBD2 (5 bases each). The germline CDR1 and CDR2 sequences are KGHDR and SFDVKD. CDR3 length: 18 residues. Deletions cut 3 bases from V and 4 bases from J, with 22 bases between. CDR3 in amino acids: CATSDLPSRAGTADTQYF. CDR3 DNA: TGTGCCACCAGTGATCTCCCTTCACGGGCAGGGACGGCAGATACGCAGTATTTT.

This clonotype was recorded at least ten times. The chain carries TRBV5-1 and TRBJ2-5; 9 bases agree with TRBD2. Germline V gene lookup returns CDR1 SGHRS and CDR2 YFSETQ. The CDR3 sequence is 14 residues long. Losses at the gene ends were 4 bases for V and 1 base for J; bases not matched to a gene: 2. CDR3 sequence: CASSVTSGQETQYF. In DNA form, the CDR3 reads TGCGCCAGCAGCGTGACTAGCGGCCAAGAGACCCAGTACTTC.

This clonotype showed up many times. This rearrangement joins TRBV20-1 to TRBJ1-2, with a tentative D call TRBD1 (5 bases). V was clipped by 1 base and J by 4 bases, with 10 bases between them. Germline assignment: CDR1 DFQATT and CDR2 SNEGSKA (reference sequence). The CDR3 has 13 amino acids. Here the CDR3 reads CSARGDSPYGYTF. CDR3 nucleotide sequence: TGCAGTGCTAGAGGCGACAGCCCCTATGGCTACACCTTC.

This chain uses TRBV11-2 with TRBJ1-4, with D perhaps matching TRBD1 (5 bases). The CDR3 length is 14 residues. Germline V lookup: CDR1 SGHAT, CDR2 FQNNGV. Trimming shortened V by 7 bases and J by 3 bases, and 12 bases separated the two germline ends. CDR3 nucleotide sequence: TGTGCCAGCACCTCGAAGGGGTCTAATGAAAAACTGTTTTTT. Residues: CASTSKGSNEKLFF. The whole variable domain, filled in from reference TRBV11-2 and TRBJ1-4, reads EAGVAQSPRYKIIEKRQSVAFWCNPISGHATLYWYQQILGQGPKLLIQFQNNGVVDDSQLPKDRFSAERLKGVDSTLKIQPAKLEDSAVYLCASTSKGSNEKLFFGSGTQLSVL.

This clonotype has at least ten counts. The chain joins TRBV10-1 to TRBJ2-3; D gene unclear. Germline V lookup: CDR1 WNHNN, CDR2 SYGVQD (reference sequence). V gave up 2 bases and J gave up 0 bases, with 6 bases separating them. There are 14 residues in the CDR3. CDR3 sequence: CASSEGSSTDTQYF. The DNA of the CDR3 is TGCGCCAGCAGTGAGGGTTCGAGCACAGATACGCAGTATTTT.

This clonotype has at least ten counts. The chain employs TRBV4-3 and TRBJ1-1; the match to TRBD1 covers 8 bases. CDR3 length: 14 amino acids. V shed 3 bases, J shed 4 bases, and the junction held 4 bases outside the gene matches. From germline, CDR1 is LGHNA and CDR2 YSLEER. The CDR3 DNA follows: TGCGCCAGCAGCCACCTTGGACAGGGCACTGAAGCTTTCTTT. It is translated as CASSHLGQGTEAFF.

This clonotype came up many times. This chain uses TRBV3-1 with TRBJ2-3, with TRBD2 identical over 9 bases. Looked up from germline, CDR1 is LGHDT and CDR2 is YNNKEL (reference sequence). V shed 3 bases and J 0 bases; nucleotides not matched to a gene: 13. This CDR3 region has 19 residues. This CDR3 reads CASSQGLAGQIASTDTQYF. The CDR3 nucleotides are TGTGCCAGCAGCCAGGGACTAGCCGGACAGATTGCTAGCACAGATACGCAGTATTTT.

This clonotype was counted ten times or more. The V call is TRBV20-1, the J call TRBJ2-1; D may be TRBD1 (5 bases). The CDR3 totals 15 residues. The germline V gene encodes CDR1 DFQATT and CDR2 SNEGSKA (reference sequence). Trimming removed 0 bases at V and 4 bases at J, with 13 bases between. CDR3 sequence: CSARDPQQVYNEQFF. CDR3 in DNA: TGCAGTGCTAGAGATCCTCAACAGGTTTACAATGAGCAGTTCTTC.

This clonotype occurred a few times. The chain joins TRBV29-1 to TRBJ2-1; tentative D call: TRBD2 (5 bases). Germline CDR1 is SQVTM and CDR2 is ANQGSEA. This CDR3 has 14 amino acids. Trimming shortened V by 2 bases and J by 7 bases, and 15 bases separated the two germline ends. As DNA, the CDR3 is TGCAGCGTTGAAAGGGCAGTTAGGAGGAATGAGCAGTTCTTC. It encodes CSVERAVRRNEQFF.

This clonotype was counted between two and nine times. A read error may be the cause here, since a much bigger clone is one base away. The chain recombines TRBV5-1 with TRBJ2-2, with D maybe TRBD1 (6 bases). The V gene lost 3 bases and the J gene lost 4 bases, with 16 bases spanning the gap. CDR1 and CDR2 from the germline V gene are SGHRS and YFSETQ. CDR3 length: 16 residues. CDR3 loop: CASSYAELGGTGELFF. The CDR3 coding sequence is TGCGCCAGCAGCTACGCGGAACTAGGGGGCACCGGGGAGCTGTTTTTT.

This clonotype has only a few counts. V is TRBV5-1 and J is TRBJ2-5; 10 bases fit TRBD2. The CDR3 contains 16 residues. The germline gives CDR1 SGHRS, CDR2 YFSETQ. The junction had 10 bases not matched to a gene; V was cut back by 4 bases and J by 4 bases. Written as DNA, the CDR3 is TGCGCCAGCAGCAAAGACCCTAGCGGGAGAGGAGAGACCCAGTACTTC. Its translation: CASSKDPSGRGETQYF. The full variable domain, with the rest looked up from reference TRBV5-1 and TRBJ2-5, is KAGVTQTPRYLIKTRGQQVTLSCSPISGHRSVSWYQQTPGQGLQFLFEYFSETQRNKGNFPGRFSGRQFSNSRSEMNVSTLELGDSALYLCASSKDPSGRGETQYFGPGTRLLVL.

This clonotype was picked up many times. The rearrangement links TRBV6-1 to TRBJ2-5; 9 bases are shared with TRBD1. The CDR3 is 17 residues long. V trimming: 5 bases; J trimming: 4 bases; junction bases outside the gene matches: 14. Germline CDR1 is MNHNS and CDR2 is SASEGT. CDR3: CASSSGYSGQGRETQYF. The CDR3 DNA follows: TGTGCCAGCAGTAGCGGCTACTCAGGACAGGGGCGAGAGACCCAGTACTTC.

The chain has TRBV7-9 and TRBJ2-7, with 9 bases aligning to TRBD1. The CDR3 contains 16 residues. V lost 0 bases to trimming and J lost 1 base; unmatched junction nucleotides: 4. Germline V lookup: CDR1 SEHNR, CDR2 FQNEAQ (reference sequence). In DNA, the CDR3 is TGTGCCAGCAGCTTAGCCCCCGGACAGGGGTCCTACGAGCAGTACTTC. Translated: CASSLAPGQGSYEQYF.

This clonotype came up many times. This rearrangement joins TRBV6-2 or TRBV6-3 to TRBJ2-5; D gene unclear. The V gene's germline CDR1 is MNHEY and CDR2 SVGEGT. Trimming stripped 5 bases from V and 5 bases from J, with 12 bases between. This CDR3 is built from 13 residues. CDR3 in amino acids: CASSTGEVETQYF. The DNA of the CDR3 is TGTGCCAGCAGTACGGGTGAGGTTGAGACCCAGTACTTC.

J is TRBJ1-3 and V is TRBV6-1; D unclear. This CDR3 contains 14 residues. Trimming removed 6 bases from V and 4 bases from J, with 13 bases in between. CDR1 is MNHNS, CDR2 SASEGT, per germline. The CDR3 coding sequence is TGTGCCAGCAGCGATGGCAGAGGCGGAAACACCATATATTTT. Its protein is CASSDGRGGNTIYF.

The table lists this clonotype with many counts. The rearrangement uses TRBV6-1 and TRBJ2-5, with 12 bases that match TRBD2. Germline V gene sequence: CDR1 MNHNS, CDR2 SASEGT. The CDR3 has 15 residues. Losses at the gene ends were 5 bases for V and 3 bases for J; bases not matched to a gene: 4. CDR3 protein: CASSRTSGTEETQYF. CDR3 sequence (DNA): TGTGCCAGCAGTAGGACTAGCGGGACCGAAGAGACCCAGTACTTC.

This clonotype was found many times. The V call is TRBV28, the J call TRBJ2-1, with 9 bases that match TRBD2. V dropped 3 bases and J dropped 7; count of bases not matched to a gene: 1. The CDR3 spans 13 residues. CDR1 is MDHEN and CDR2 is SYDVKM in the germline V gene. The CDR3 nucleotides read TGTGCCAGCAGTTTTGCGGGAGGGAATGAGCAGTTCTTC. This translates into CASSFAGGNEQFF.

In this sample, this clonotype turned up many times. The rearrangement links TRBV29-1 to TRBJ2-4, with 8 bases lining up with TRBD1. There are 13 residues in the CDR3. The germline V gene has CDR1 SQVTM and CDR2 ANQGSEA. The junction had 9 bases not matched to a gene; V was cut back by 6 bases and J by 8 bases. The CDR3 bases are TGCAGCGTGGCAAGGATGACAGGGGACATTCAGTACTTC. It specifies CSVARMTGDIQYF.

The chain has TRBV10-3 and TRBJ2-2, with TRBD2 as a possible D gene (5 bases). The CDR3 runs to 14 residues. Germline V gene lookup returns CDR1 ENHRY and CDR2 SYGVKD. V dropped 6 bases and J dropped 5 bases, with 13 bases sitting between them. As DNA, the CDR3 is TGTGCCATCAGGTCCGGGCGAGGGACCGGGGAGCTGTTTTTT. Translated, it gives CAIRSGRGTGELFF.

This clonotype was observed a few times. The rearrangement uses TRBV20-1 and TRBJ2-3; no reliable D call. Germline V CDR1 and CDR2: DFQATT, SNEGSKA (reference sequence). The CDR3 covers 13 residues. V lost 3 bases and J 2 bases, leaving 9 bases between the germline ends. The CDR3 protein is CSASVVATDTQYF. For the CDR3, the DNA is TGCAGTGCTAGTGTTGTCGCCACAGATACGCAGTATTTT.

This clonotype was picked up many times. This CDR3 is CASSFPPSGTSVKASTDTQYF. As DNA, the CDR3 is TGTGCCAGCAGCTTCCCGCCATCCGGGACTAGCGTCAAGGCGAGCACAGATACGCAGTATTTT. This rearrangement joins TRBV7-2 to TRBJ2-3; 10 positions match TRBD2. This CDR3 contains 21 residues. V trimming: 3 bases; J trimming: 0 bases; junction bases outside the gene matches: 18. Looked up from germline, CDR1 is SGHTA and CDR2 is FQGNSA.

CDR3 bases: TGTGCCAGTAGTAGATCCGGGACCCAGGGGGAGACCCAGTACTTC. This translates into CASSRSGTQGETQYF. V and J are TRBV19 and TRBJ2-5, with D possibly TRBD1 on 6 matching bases. V was trimmed by 4 bases and J by 5 bases, leaving 17 bases between them. The CDR3 sequence is 15 residues long. Per the germline V gene, CDR1 is LNHDA and CDR2 is SQIVND (reference sequence).

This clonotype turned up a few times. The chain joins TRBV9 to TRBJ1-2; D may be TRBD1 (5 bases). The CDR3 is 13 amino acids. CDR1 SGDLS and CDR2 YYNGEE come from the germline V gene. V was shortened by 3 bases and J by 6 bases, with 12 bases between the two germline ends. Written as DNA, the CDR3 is TGTGCCAGCAGCGCCGACAGTCAAAATGGCTACACCTTC. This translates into CASSADSQNGYTF.

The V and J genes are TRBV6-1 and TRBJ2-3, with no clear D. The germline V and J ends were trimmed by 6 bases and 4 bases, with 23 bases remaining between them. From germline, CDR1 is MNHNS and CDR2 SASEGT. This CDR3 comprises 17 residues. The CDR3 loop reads CASRSLYDFPLSDTQYF. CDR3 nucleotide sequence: TGTGCCAGCAGGTCCTTATATGACTTCCCTCTATCAGATACGCAGTATTTT.

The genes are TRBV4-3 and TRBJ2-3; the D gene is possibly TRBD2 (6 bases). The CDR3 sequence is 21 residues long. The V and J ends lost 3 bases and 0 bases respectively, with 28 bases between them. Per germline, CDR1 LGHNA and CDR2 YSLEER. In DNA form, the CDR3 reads TGCGCCAGCAGCCAGGACCGCCTGGGGACTCTCAACCCGGCGAGCACAGATACGCAGTATTTT. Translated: CASSQDRLGTLNPASTDTQYF.

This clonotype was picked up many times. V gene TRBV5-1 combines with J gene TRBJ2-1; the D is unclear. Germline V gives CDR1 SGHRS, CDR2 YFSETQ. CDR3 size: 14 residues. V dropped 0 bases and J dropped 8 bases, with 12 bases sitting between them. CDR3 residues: CASSLGSRAHEQFF. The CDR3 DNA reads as TGCGCCAGCAGCTTGGGCTCAAGGGCGCATGAGCAGTTCTTC.

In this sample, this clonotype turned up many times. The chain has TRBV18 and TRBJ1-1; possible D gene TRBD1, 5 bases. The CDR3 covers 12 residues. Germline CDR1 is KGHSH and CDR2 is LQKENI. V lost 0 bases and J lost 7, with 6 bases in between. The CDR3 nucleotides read TGTGCCAGCTCACCACCTGACAGTGAAGCTTTCTTT. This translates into CASSPPDSEAFF.